This entry lists 11 T cell receptor beta chains sequenced from one sample in a study of regulatory T cells in long-lasting Graves disease. The time point denotes: newly diagnosed GD, antithyroid drugs for less than 3 months. RNA from PBMCs was the source of the TCR library. Relying on iRepertoire HTBI primers and Arm-PCR of CDR3 regions, the team built TCR beta libraries. TCRdb itself ran the multiplex PCR reads through MiXCR, one entry per CDR3 protein. The table has 250,000 to 400,000 distinct CDR3 sequences, more than 15% seen once. This specimen was peripheral blood mononuclear cells (PBMCs), taken at new diagnosis, from a patient treated with antithyroid drugs. Receptors were obtained from a female donor with Graves disease.

The table lists this clonotype with many counts. The V and J genes are TRBV10-2 and TRBJ2-3, with D hard to call. From germline, CDR1 is WSHSY and CDR2 SAAADI. This CDR3 is built from 14 residues. Trimming removed 0 bases at V and 6 bases at J, with 10 bases between. CDR3 DNA sequence: TGCGCCAGCAGTGAGTCCCGCAATCTCGATACGCAGTATTTT. It encodes CASSESRNLDTQYF.

The V and J genes are TRBV12-3 or TRBV12-4 and TRBJ2-7; D perhaps matches TRBD1 (5 bases). CDR3 length: 14 amino acids. The V end was cut by 5 bases, the J end by 0 bases, with 11 bases between. CDR3 nucleotide sequence: TGTGCCAGCAGTAAGGACACCCTCTCCTACGAGCAGTACTTC. Translating it yields CASSKDTLSYEQYF.

This chain uses TRBV2 with TRBJ2-7, with 8 bases fitting TRBD2. Germline CDR1 is SNHLY and CDR2 is FYNNEI. This CDR3 has 13 amino acids. V shed 1 base and J 8 bases; nucleotides not matched to a gene: 4. The CDR3 DNA reads as TGTGCCAGCAGTGAAGAGGTTAGCGGGAAGCAGTACTTC. Protein sequence: CASSEEVSGKQYF.

In its sample, this clonotype was seen many times. The J gene is TRBJ2-2, the V gene TRBV7-9, with D hard to call. Trimming cost V 1 base and J 3 bases, with 6 bases left between them. Germline CDR1 SEHNR, CDR2 FQNEAQ (reference sequence). There are 14 residues in the CDR3. CDR3 sequence: CASSLEAYTGELFF. The DNA of the CDR3 is TGTGCCAGCAGCTTAGAAGCGTACACCGGGGAGCTGTTTTTT.

This clonotype was detected ten times or more. The chain combines TRBV27 with TRBJ2-7, with 14 bases identical to TRBD2. V trimming: 2 bases; J trimming: 2 bases; junction bases outside the gene matches: 8. This CDR3 has 18 residues. Germline CDR1 reads MNHEY; CDR2 reads SMNVEV (reference sequence). The CDR3 DNA reads as TGTGCCAGCAGTTTAAGAGGGACTAGCGGGAGTCGGGCCTACGAGCAGTACTTC. It yields the protein CASSLRGTSGSRAYEQYF.

This clonotype was counted at least ten times. V usage is TRBV2 and J usage is TRBJ1-4; D unresolved. The germline V gene has CDR1 SNHLY and CDR2 FYNNEI. Deletions cut 7 bases from V and 0 bases from J, with 6 bases between. The CDR3 is 13 residues long. The CDR3: CASTPSTNEKLFF. CDR3 DNA: TGTGCCAGCACTCCCTCAACTAATGAAAAACTGTTTTTT. The complete variable domain, with remaining parts taken from reference TRBV2 and TRBJ1-4, reads EPEVTQTPSHQVTQMGQEVILRCVPISNHLYFYWYRQILGQKVEFLVSFYNNEISEKSEIFDDQFSVERPDGSNFTLKIRSTKLEDSAMYFCASTPSTNEKLFFGSGTQLSVL.

This clonotype appeared many times. The gene calls are TRBV27 and TRBJ2-5; D call uncertain. CDR3 length: 14 residues. V was pared by 0 bases and J by 5 bases, with 10 bases between. Germline CDR1 reads MNHEY; CDR2 reads SMNVEV (reference sequence). In DNA form, the CDR3 reads TGTGCCAGCAGTTTATCCCGCAATCCGGAGACCCAGTACTTC. This encodes CASSLSRNPETQYF.

This clonotype was seen at least ten times. V and J are TRBV29-1 and TRBJ2-1; a weak D match, TRBD1 (5 bases). Trimming stripped 4 bases from V and 1 base from J, with 11 bases between. Germline-derived CDR1 and CDR2 are SQVTM and ANQGSEA. The CDR3 extends over 14 amino acids. DNA for the CDR3: TGCAGCGTTGCCTGGGCAGGGTCCTACAATGAGCAGTTCTTC. Translating it yields CSVAWAGSYNEQFF.

This clonotype was recorded many times. The chain recombines TRBV29-1 with TRBJ2-7, with D tentatively TRBD1 or TRBD2 (5 bases each). The CDR3 is 11 amino acids. Deletions cut 3 bases from V and 5 bases from J, with 8 bases between. The germline gives CDR1 SQVTM, CDR2 ANQGSEA. Written as DNA, the CDR3 is TGCAGCGTTGATAAGGGACACGAGCAGTACTTC. Translation gives CSVDKGHEQYF.

Concerning this clonotype itself: A much larger clone is a single base away; this may be a read error. This sequence joins TRBV10-3 and TRBJ2-7; no firm D call. CDR3 size: 11 residues. The germline CDR1 and CDR2 sequences are ENHRY and SYGVKD. CDR3 in DNA: TGTGCCGTCAGCCAAAACTACGAGCAGTACTTC. It translates to CAVSQNYEQYF.

This clonotype was counted at least ten times. This chain connects TRBV29-1 to TRBJ2-3, with TRBD2 identical over 7 bases. This CDR3 region has 12 residues. With V trimmed by 4 bases and J by 7 bases, 5 bases remained unmatched. Germline values: CDR1 SQVTM, CDR2 ANQGSEA. DNA of the CDR3: TGCAGCGTTGCCCTAGCGGACTATACGCAGTATTTT. Its translation is CSVALADYTQYF.